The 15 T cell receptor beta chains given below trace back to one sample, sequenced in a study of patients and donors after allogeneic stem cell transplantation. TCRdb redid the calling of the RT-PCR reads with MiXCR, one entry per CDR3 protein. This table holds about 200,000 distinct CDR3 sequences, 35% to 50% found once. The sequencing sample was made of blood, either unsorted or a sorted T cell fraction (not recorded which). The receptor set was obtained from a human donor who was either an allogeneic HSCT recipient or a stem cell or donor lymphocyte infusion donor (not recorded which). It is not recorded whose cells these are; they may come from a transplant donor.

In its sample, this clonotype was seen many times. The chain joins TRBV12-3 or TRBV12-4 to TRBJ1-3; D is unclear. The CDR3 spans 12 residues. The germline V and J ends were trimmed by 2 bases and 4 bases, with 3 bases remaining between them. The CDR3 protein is CASSLLGNTIYF. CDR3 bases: TGTGCCAGCAGTTTACTGGGAAACACCATATATTTT.

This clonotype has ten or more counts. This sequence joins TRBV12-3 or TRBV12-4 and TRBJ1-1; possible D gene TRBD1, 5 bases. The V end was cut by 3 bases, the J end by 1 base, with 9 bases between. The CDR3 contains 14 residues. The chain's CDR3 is CASSFAGGNTEAFF. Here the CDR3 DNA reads TGTGCCAGCAGTTTCGCGGGGGGGAACACTGAAGCTTTCTTT.

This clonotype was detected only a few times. In DNA, the CDR3 is TGCGCCAGCAGCCCGGATAGAGCCACTGAAGCTTTCTTT. It is translated as CASSPDRATEAFF. The J gene is TRBJ1-1, the V gene TRBV5-1, with D hard to call. Germline lookup yields CDR1 SGHRS and CDR2 YFSETQ. The V end lost 4 bases, the J end lost 4 bases, and 11 bases lay between the germline ends. This CDR3 is 13 amino acids long.

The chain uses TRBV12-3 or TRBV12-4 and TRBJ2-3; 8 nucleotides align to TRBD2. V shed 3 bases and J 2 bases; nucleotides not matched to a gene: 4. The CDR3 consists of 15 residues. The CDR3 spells CASSLASGHTDTQYF. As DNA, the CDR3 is TGTGCCAGCAGTTTGGCTAGCGGGCACACAGATACGCAGTATTTT.

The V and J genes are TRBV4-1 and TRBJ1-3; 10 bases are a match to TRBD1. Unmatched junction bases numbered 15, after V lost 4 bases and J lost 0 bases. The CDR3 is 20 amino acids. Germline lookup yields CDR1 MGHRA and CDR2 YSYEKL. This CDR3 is CASSLLGTGDAKSSGNTIYF. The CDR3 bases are TGCGCCAGCAGCCTACTCGGGACAGGGGATGCCAAAAGCTCTGGAAACACCATATATTTT.

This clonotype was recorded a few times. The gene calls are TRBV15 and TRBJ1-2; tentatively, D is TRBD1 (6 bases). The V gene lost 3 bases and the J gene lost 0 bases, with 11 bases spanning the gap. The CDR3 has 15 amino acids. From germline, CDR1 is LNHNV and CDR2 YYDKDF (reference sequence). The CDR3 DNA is TGTGCCACCAGCAGTCCACAGGGAGCTAACTATGGCTACACCTTC. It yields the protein CATSSPQGANYGYTF.

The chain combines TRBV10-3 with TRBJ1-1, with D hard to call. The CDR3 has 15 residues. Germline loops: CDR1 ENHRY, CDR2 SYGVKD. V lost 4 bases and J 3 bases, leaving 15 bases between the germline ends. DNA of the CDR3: TGTGCCATCAGTGCTTCCCCCACACGGCACACTGAAGCTTTCTTT. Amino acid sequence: CAISASPTRHTEAFF.

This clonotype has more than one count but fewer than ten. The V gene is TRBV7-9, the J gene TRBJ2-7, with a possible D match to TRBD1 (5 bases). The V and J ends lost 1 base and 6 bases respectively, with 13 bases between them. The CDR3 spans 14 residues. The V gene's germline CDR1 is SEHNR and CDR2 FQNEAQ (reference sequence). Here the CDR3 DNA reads TGTGCCAGCAGCTTAGATCCAGGGTGGGGCGAGCAGTACTTC. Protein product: CASSLDPGWGEQYF.

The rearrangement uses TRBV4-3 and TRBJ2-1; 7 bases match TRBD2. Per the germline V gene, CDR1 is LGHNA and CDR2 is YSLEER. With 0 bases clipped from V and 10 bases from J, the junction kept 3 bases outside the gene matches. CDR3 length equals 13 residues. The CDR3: CASSQEPAGEQFF. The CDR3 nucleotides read TGCGCCAGCAGCCAAGAACCAGCGGGGGAGCAGTTCTTC.

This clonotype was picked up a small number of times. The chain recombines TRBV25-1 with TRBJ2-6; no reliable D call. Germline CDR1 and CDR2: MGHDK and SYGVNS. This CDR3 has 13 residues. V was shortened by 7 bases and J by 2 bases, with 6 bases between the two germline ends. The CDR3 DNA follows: TGTGCCAGCACGTTAACTGGGGCCAACGTCCTGACTTTC. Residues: CASTLTGANVLTF.

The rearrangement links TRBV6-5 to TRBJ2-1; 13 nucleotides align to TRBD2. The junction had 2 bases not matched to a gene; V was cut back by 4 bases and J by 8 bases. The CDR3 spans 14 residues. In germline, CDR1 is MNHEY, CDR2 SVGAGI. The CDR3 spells CASSWTSGSDEQFF. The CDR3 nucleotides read TGTGCCAGCAGTTGGACTAGCGGGAGCGATGAGCAGTTCTTC.

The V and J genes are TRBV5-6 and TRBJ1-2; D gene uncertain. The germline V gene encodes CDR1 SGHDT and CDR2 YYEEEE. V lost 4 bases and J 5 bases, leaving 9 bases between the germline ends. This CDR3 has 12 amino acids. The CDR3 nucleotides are TGTGCCAGCAGCCTAATCCCTTATGGCTACACCTTC. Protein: CASSLIPYGYTF.

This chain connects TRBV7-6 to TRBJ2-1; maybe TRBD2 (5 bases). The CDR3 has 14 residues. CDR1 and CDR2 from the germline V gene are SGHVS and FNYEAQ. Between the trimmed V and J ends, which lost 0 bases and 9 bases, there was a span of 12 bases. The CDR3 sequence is CASSLAGVGSEQFF. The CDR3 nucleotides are TGTGCCAGCAGCTTAGCGGGAGTTGGTAGTGAGCAGTTCTTC.

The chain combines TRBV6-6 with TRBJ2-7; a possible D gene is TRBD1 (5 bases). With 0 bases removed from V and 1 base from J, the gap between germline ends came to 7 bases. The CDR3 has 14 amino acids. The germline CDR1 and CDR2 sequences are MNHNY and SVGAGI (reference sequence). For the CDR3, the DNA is TGTGCCAGCAGTTACTCGACAGATTCCTACGAGCAGTACTTC. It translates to CASSYSTDSYEQYF.

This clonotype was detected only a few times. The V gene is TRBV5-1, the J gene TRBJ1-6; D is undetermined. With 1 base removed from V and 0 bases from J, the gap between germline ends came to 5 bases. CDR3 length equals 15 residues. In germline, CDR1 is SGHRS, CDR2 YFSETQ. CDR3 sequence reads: CASSLYSSYNSPLHF. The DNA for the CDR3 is TGCGCCAGCAGCTTGTATAGCTCCTATAATTCACCCCTCCACTTT.